A single TCR beta chain is shown here with its context. With the read ending 3 residues before the CDR3 end, the germline J gene is used to fill in that end. The record originates from a study of T cells in women clearing cervical HPV infection. Trimming shortened V by 4 bases and J by 3 bases, and 13 bases separated the two germline ends. Germline loops: CDR1 GTSNPN, CDR2 SVGIG (reference sequence). The CDR3 consists of 14 residues. Clones were sequenced by immunoSEQ multiplex PCR, and TCRdb holds only the in-frame ones, with some missing. The sample totals roughly 40,000 clones. This chain connects TRBV30 to TRBJ2-1; D is unclear. The sequence came from a woman between 18 and 75 years old with a cervical HPV16 infection that either progressed to CIN3+ or cleared (not recorded which). The sample taken for sequencing was blood buffy coat. The CDR3 bases that were read are TGTGCCTGGACTCCCACGGAGCGCTACAATGAG. Its protein product is CAWTPTERYNE. In full, the CDR3 reads CAWTPTERYNEQFF.